Here is one T cell receptor (beta chain) with its context. The data are from a study of blood T cell repertoires in COVID-19. Looking at the study overall: The study drew acute and convalescent COVID-19 samples from the United States, Italy and Spain.

In the original processing: Nucleated cell number was recorded as an estimate derived from reference gene primer amplification. The table came from immunoSEQ multiplex PCR; TCRdb's copy has only in-frame clones and leaves some out. That table furnishes V, J and clone size, whereas the DNA furnished D and trimming. The data contain 45,000 to 60,000 clones, approximately 86% of them singletons. Trimming took 4 bases from V and 3 from J, leaving 13 bases between them. The germline CDR1 and CDR2 sequences are SGHNT and YYREEE (reference sequence). The CDR3 totals 14 residues. Input material: peripheral blood. The TCR was taken from a human donor with active COVID-19. The donor label of this sample is uncertain. The chain recombines TRBV5-4 with TRBJ1-1; D is unresolved. CDR3 DNA: TGTGCCAGCAGCCGAGTACCTCGGGACACTGAAGCTTTCTTT. Translating it yields CASSRVPRDTEAFF.